This T cell receptor (beta chain) is drawn from a study of T-cell memory formation after mild COVID-19. The CDR3 is 15 residues long. Germline V gives CDR1 DFQATT, CDR2 SNEGSKA (reference sequence). Trimming cost V 2 bases and J 11 bases; bases outside gene matches: 14. 5'RACE primed at constant segments yielded TCR alpha and TCR beta cDNA libraries bearing sample barcodes and UMIs. MiXCR was run by TCRdb on the 5' RACE reads, yielding one entry per CDR3 protein. The repertoire consists of about 250,000 distinct CDR3 sequences, with approximately 19% occurring once and the leading ten covering more than 20%. This clonotype turned up a few times. Its antigen remains unknown. Points from the study as a whole: Second-wave clones that peaked on day 37 lacked confirmed SARS-CoV-2 specificity. Cross-reactive memory apparently joined, as some responding clones appeared in pre-infection memory.

J is TRBJ2-1 and V is TRBV20-1; the match to TRBD2 covers 8 bases. This receptor was identified in a man aged 18 to 29 who had mild COVID-19 (a few samples of this study predate the infection). Cell type and time point are not known. Material for sequencing was PBMCs or a T cell subset sorted from them (not recorded which). The CDR3 protein is CSARTAGGLGTQQFF. As DNA, the CDR3 is TGCAGTGCTAGAACGGCGGGGGGCCTGGGAACTCAGCAGTTCTTC.